Below, 28 T cell receptor beta chains from the same sample are listed, as sequenced in a study of blood T cells in healthy people across ages. For the second PCR, which ran for roughly 6 to 12 cycles, a sample-barcoded 5' primer and a J-beta primer mix were used. In TCRdb, the 5' RACE reads were re-called with MiXCR into one record per CDR3 protein. Of about 2 million distinct CDR3 sequences in the sample, about 50% are singletons; the top ten hold more than 2%. Sample: blood. All receptors derive from a woman in her thirties or forties in good health.

This clonotype was counted between two and nine times. The rearrangement links TRBV28 to TRBJ2-5; possibly TRBD1 for D (6 bases). Germline V gene data show CDR1 as MDHEN and CDR2 as SYDVKM. This CDR3 region has 15 residues. V was shortened by 4 bases and J by 0 bases, with 12 bases between the two germline ends. CDR3 in DNA: TGTGCCAGCAGTTCGCCAGGGGCTAACCAAGAGACCCAGTACTTC. As protein: CASSSPGANQETQYF.

The chain joins TRBV6-5 to TRBJ1-6, with D possibly being TRBD1 (5 bases). V shed 3 bases and J shed 7 bases, with 13 bases lying between them. CDR1 is MNHEY, CDR2 SVGAGI, per germline. This CDR3 comprises 15 residues. CDR3 protein: CASSYQGFKNSPLHF. CDR3 nucleotide sequence: TGTGCCAGCAGTTATCAGGGATTTAAGAATTCACCCCTCCACTTT.

This clonotype was picked up a small number of times. V gene TRBV29-1 combines with J gene TRBJ1-2; D gene uncertain. Germline V gives CDR1 SQVTM, CDR2 ANQGSEA. Trimming removed 3 bases at V and 6 bases at J, with 5 bases between. The CDR3 sequence is 10 residues long. The CDR3 reads CSVDVDGYTF. The CDR3, as DNA: TGCAGCGTTGACGTAGATGGCTACACCTTC.

The chain uses TRBV7-9 and TRBJ2-7, with 10 bases identical to TRBD1. Looked up from germline, CDR1 is SEHNR and CDR2 is FQNEAQ (reference sequence). CDR3 length: 16 residues. Trimming took 3 bases from V and 7 from J; bases not matched to a gene: 12. The CDR3, as DNA: TGTGCCAGCAGCTTCAACCGAGGGACAGGGGACGATGAGCAGTACTTC. Protein: CASSFNRGTGDDEQYF.

The rearrangement uses TRBV20-1 and TRBJ2-5; either TRBD1 or TRBD2 may fit D (5 bases each). Trimming took 1 base from V and 3 from J, leaving 12 bases between them. From germline, CDR1 is DFQATT and CDR2 SNEGSKA (reference sequence). The CDR3 loop spans 14 amino acids. The DNA for the CDR3 is TGCAGTGCTAGAGCGGGGACGGCGAAAGAGACCCAGTACTTC. It codes for CSARAGTAKETQYF.

This chain connects TRBV14 to TRBJ1-2; no clear D. The germline V gene encodes CDR1 SGHDN and CDR2 FVKESK. V was pared by 5 bases and J by 2 bases, with 12 bases between. The CDR3 consists of 14 residues. DNA of the CDR3: TGTGCCAGCAGCTCCTGGGGAGCAAACTATGGCTACACCTTC. It specifies CASSSWGANYGYTF.

The chain uses TRBV20-1 and TRBJ1-1; 7 bases map to TRBD1. Per germline, CDR1 DFQATT and CDR2 SNEGSKA (reference sequence). After removal of 6 bases from V and 4 bases from J, the junction contained 8 bases not matched to a gene. The CDR3 extends over 13 amino acids. CDR3 nucleotides: TGCAGTGCACAACTCGCAGGGGGCACTGAAGCTTTCTTT. It yields the protein CSAQLAGGTEAFF.

The genes are TRBV7-2 and TRBJ2-1; D possibly corresponds to TRBD1 (6 bases). CDR1 and CDR2 from the germline V gene are SGHTA and FQGNSA. The CDR3 is 18 residues long. Trimming stripped 1 base from V and 4 bases from J, with 20 bases between. CDR3 nucleotides: TGTGCCAGCAGCTTAGGGGGTAGGGGGACGGGACCTTACAATGAGCAGTTCTTC. Translating it yields CASSLGGRGTGPYNEQFF.

This clonotype was picked up many times. The CDR3 coding sequence is TGTGCCAGCAGCCCCGGGACAGGGCACACAGATACGCAGTATTTT. This sequence encodes CASSPGTGHTDTQYF. J is TRBJ2-3 and V is TRBV7-2, with 9 bases that match TRBD1. Germline CDR1 is SGHTA and CDR2 is FQGNSA. The CDR3 extends over 15 amino acids. The ends lost 5 bases at V and 2 bases at J; junction bases unmatched: 5.

This chain connects TRBV6-4 to TRBJ1-2; 9 bases match TRBD1. Unmatched junction bases numbered 13, after V lost 0 bases and J lost 8 bases. The CDR3 sequence is 17 residues long. Germline V CDR1 and CDR2: MRHNA, SNTAGT. The CDR3: CASSDSRLTGGVLGYTF. The CDR3, as DNA: TGTGCCAGCAGTGACTCGAGGTTGACAGGGGGTGTCTTAGGCTACACCTTC.

This clonotype was observed a handful of times. The V call is TRBV20-1, the J call TRBJ2-4, with TRBD1 as a possible D gene (5 bases). The CDR3 covers 11 residues. Trimming took off 4 bases at V and 7 bases at J, with 8 bases between the two ends. Germline-derived CDR1 and CDR2 are DFQATT and SNEGSKA (reference sequence). This CDR3 reads CSATGKNIQYF. In DNA, the CDR3 is TGCAGTGCTACAGGGAAGAACATTCAGTACTTC.

This chain links TRBV18 with TRBJ2-6, with unresolved D. CDR3 length equals 17 residues. In germline, CDR1 is KGHSH, CDR2 LQKENI. V lost 2 bases, J lost 0 bases, and 11 bases lay in between. CDR3 loop: CASSPNAADSGANVLTF. CDR3 nucleotides: TGTGCCAGCTCACCAAACGCAGCCGACTCTGGGGCCAACGTCCTGACTTTC.

The J gene is TRBJ2-5, the V gene TRBV6-5; 11 nucleotides agree with TRBD2. The CDR3 covers 17 residues. CDR1 and CDR2 from the germline V gene are MNHEY and SVGAGI. Germline trimming cut 2 bases from V and 1 base from J; bases unmatched to any gene: 6. CDR3 in amino acids: CASSYLRLAGTQETQYF. CDR3 in DNA: TGTGCCAGCAGTTACCTCCGACTAGCGGGGACCCAAGAGACCCAGTACTTC.

The J gene is TRBJ2-5, the V gene TRBV4-3, with 8 bases aligning to TRBD1. Germline V CDR1 and CDR2: LGHNA, YSLEER. V was pared by 1 base and J by 11 bases, with 12 bases of the junction left unmatched. This CDR3 is built from 15 residues. CDR3 nucleotide sequence: TGCGCCAGCAGCCAAGCACCGGGACAGGATCCTGAGCAGTACTTC. Translating it yields CASSQAPGQDPEQYF.

With respect to this clonotype: At one end, the junction sequence differs from germline, possibly due to a read error. This sequence joins TRBV20-1 and TRBJ2-3; perhaps TRBD1 as D (6 bases). CDR3 length: 16 amino acids. CDR1 is DFQATT and CDR2 is SNEGSKA in the germline V gene (reference sequence). CDR3 sequence (DNA): TGCAGTGCTCCGACCCGACAGGCAGGGGCCACAGATGCGCAGTATTTT. This sequence encodes CSAPTRQAGATDAQYF.

The chain combines TRBV27 with TRBJ1-1; 10 bases agree with TRBD1. CDR3 length: 15 residues. Germline CDR1 reads MNHEY; CDR2 reads SMNVEV (reference sequence). The junction had 7 bases not matched to a gene; V was cut back by 7 bases and J by 2 bases. The chain's CDR3 is CASTRDRGINTEAFF. CDR3 DNA sequence: TGTGCCAGCACCAGGGACAGGGGTATAAACACTGAAGCTTTCTTT.

This clonotype turned up a few times. Relative to the germline gene, one junction end is altered; a read error may explain this. The chain employs TRBV7-7 and TRBJ2-5; no definite D call. Germline V gene lookup returns CDR1 SSHAT and CDR2 FNYEAQ (reference sequence). The CDR3 runs to 15 residues. The CDR3 bases are TGTGCTAGCAGTTCCGGATGGGGAAGAGGAGAGACCCAGTACTTC. Translation: CASSSGWGRGETQYF.

The chain employs TRBV4-2 and TRBJ2-7; D remains ambiguous. The V and J ends lost 2 bases and 3 bases respectively, with 17 bases between them. The CDR3 runs 16 residues. Per germline, CDR1 LGHNA and CDR2 YNFKEQ. The CDR3 sequence: CASSQHYRGPGYEQYF. Here the CDR3 DNA reads TGTGCCAGCAGCCAACACTACCGTGGCCCCGGCTACGAGCAGTACTTC.

The chain has TRBV7-2 and TRBJ2-3, with D possibly TRBD1 on 6 matching bases. Trimming shortened V by 6 bases and J by 8 bases, and 15 bases separated the two germline ends. This CDR3 comprises 13 residues. Per germline, CDR1 SGHTA and CDR2 FQGNSA. DNA for the CDR3: TGTGCCAGCAGTGTCACAGGGTCGGGTACGCAGTATTTT. Encoded protein: CASSVTGSGTQYF. The whole variable domain, filled in from reference TRBV7-2 and TRBJ2-3, reads GAGVSQSPSNKVTEKGKDVELRCDPISGHTALYWYRQSLGQGLEFLIYFQGNSAPDKSGLPSDRFSAERTGGSVSTLTIQRTQQEDSAVYLCASSVTGSGTQYFGPGTRLTVL.

Comment on this clonotype: Mismatch with germline at one junction end may stem from a read error. The chain carries TRBV28 and TRBJ1-4; D unresolved. This CDR3 has 14 residues. The germline V gene has CDR1 MDHEN and CDR2 SYDVKM. This chain's CDR3 is CASSLGQTKEKLFF. CDR3 DNA: TGTGCCAGCAGTTTAGGGCAGACTAAGGAAAAACTGTTTTTT.

The genes are TRBV7-2 and TRBJ2-4; 7 nucleotides agree with TRBD2. This CDR3 spans 16 amino acids. V shed 6 bases, J shed 5 bases, and the junction held 13 bases outside the gene matches. Germline V gene sequence: CDR1 SGHTA, CDR2 FQGNSA. CDR3 DNA sequence: TGTGCCAGCAGTCCCCAGCGGGGACTTGCCGAAAACATTCAGTACTTC. It is translated as CASSPQRGLAENIQYF.

The chain combines TRBV11-2 with TRBJ2-5, with 8 positions matching TRBD1. The CDR3 is 14 amino acids. CDR1 and CDR2 (germline): SGHAT, FQNNGV. Trimming removed 3 bases from V and 6 bases from J; junction bases left unmatched: 6. CDR3 in amino acids: CASSLGRGQQTQYF. CDR3 nucleotide sequence: TGTGCCAGCAGCTTGGGCAGGGGGCAACAGACCCAGTACTTC.

The chain combines TRBV29-1 with TRBJ2-1, with a weak D call TRBD1 (5 bases). CDR3 length: 13 amino acids. Trimming took off 4 bases at V and 1 base at J, with 8 bases between the two ends. CDR1 is SQVTM, CDR2 ANQGSEA, per germline. The CDR3 bases are TGCAGCGTTGCTAGGGGATCCTACAATGAGCAGTTCTTC. The encoded protein is CSVARGSYNEQFF.

This clonotype appeared a few times. The chain recombines TRBV4-3 with TRBJ2-3, with 16 bases fitting TRBD2. V lost 4 bases and J lost 5; bases outside the gene matches: 12. CDR3 size: 19 residues. From germline, CDR1 is LGHNA and CDR2 YSLEER. CDR3 residues: CASSRLAGTSGGVLDTQYF. The CDR3 DNA is TGCGCCAGCAGCCGACTTGCCGGGACTAGCGGGGGGGTCTTAGATACGCAGTATTTT.

This clonotype was counted between two and nine times. This chain joins TRBV6-5 and TRBJ2-5; 9 bases fit TRBD1. Trimming cost V 2 bases and J 4 bases; bases outside gene matches: 8. Germline CDR1 is MNHEY and CDR2 is SVGAGI. The CDR3 sequence is 16 residues long. CDR3 sequence reads: CASSYRTGASGETQYF. The CDR3 bases are TGTGCCAGCAGTTACCGGACAGGGGCCTCAGGAGAGACCCAGTACTTC.

V gene TRBV7-2 combines with J gene TRBJ1-4; the match to TRBD1 covers 7 bases. CDR1 and CDR2 from the germline V gene are SGHTA and FQGNSA. The CDR3 has 14 residues. J lost 8 bases, V lost 5 bases, and 8 bases had no gene match. In nucleotides, the CDR3 is TGTGCCAGCAGCGACGGACAGGTCGAGGAAAAACTGTTTTTT. Translating gives CASSDGQVEEKLFF.

V is TRBV4-2 and J is TRBJ2-3; 8 bases are a match to TRBD2. CDR1 and CDR2 (germline): LGHNA, YNFKEQ. The CDR3 covers 17 residues. V was pared by 2 bases and J by 4 bases, with 11 bases of the junction left unmatched. The CDR3 nucleotides are TGTGCCAGCAGCCAACCCCCCGGGACTAGATTCCCAGATACGCAGTATTTT. Its translation: CASSQPPGTRFPDTQYF.

The J gene is TRBJ1-1, the V gene TRBV6-2 or TRBV6-3; no reliable D call. CDR1 and CDR2 (germline): MNHEY, SVGEGT. The CDR3 spans 14 residues. V was clipped by 4 bases and J by 4 bases, with 13 bases between them. The CDR3 bases are TGTGCCAGCAGTTTTTCCGGGTTGCTCACTGAAGCTTTCTTT. Its protein is CASSFSGLLTEAFF.